These 6 T cell receptor beta chains were sequenced from one sample in a study of T-cell memory formation after mild COVID-19. TCRdb fed the 5' RACE reads into MiXCR, producing one record per CDR3 protein. Altogether around 340,000 distinct CDR3 sequences are present, about an eighth being singletons, with the ten largest covering roughly 22%. Sequencing was done on a sample of PBMCs or a T cell subset sorted from them (not recorded which). Source of these receptors: a man aged 18 to 30 who had mild COVID-19 (a few samples of this study predate the infection). Cell type and time point are not known.

This clonotype was counted many times. CDR3 in DNA: TGCGCCAGCAGCTCCGCGACAGATTCCTACGAGCAGTACTTC. It translates to CASSSATDSYEQYF. The rearrangement links TRBV5-1 to TRBJ2-7, with D possibly TRBD1 on 5 matching bases. The CDR3 covers 14 residues. CDR1 SGHRS and CDR2 YFSETQ come from the germline V gene. With 3 bases removed from V and 1 base from J, the gap between germline ends came to 11 bases.

This clonotype has a count of ten or more. The V call is TRBV11-2, the J call TRBJ1-6, with TRBD1 matching 8 bases. The CDR3 runs 15 residues. Trimming took 5 bases from V and 7 from J; bases not matched to a gene: 7. Germline loops: CDR1 SGHAT, CDR2 FQNNGV. CDR3 protein: CASSRQGPTNSPLHF. The CDR3 DNA reads as TGTGCCAGCAGCAGACAGGGGCCTACCAATTCACCCCTCCACTTT.

V is TRBV10-3 and J is TRBJ2-5; D is perhaps TRBD2 (5 bases). The CDR3 sequence is 15 residues long. Per the germline V gene, CDR1 is ENHRY and CDR2 is SYGVKD. The V and J ends lost 6 bases and 0 bases respectively, with 14 bases between them. The CDR3: CAIRTTTADQETQYF. CDR3 nucleotide sequence: TGTGCCATCAGAACGACTACAGCGGACCAAGAGACCCAGTACTTC.

This clonotype was counted many times. This chain connects TRBV18 to TRBJ2-1; TRBD1 aligns across 7 bases. The CDR3 is 14 amino acids. Germline values: CDR1 KGHSH, CDR2 LQKENI. Trimming at V came to 5 bases and at J to 6 bases, leaving 7 bases not matched to a gene. CDR3 sequence: CASSGDRQANEQFF. CDR3 DNA sequence: TGTGCCAGCTCAGGGGACAGACAGGCCAATGAGCAGTTCTTC.

As to this clonotype: Since a much larger clone is just one base distant, this may be a read error. The chain recombines TRBV9 with TRBJ2-2; D uncertain. The CDR3 spans 11 residues. V was clipped by 4 bases and J by 6 bases, with 4 bases between them. CDR1 is SGDLS and CDR2 is YYNGEE in the germline V gene. The CDR3 nucleotides are TGTGCCAGCAGCCGCCCCGGGGAGCTGTTTTTT. It translates to CASSRPGELFF.

This clonotype has just one count. The V gene is TRBV7-3, the J gene TRBJ2-7; TRBD1 matches at 9 bases. V was pared by 5 bases and J by 5 bases, with 7 bases of the junction left unmatched. This CDR3 comprises 14 residues. Germline values: CDR1 SGHTA, CDR2 FQGTGA. The CDR3 is CASSPRDRDHEQYF. CDR3 bases: TGTGCCAGCAGCCCCCGGGACAGGGACCACGAGCAGTACTTC. The entire variable domain, with the rest obtained from reference TRBV7-3 and TRBJ2-7, is as follows: GAGVSQTPSNKVTEKGKYVELRCDPISGHTALYWYRQSLGQGPEFLIYFQGTGAADDSGLPNDRFFAVRPEGSVSTLKIQRTERGDSAVYLCASSPRDRDHEQYFGPGTRLTVT.